These 25 T cell receptor beta chains came from one sample sequenced in a study of beta chain features in type 1 diabetes (dated by TCRdb to the late 2010s). The method was the immunoSEQ multiplex PCR assay. All of the isolated RNA was reverse transcribed with the High Capacity cDNA Reverse Transcription Kit, so expressed TCRB transcripts were sequenced. The table comes from immuneACCESS by way of TCRdb, which keeps in-frame sequences with V and J called. Part of the clones is missing from these tables; in studies checked, under half for an unresolved V gene and the rest for unknown reasons. Across this sample there are around 250,000 clones, with about 25% seen only once. Roughly 4.1% of the sample is in the top ten clones. The sample taken for sequencing was central memory CD4+ T cells from blood. These receptors originate from a man aged 25-45 years in good health.

The chain uses TRBV7-9 and TRBJ1-1; tentative D call: TRBD1 (5 bases). V gave up 5 bases and J gave up 7 bases, with 14 bases separating them. CDR1 and CDR2 from the germline V gene are SEHNR and FQNEAQ (reference sequence). The CDR3 length is 13 residues. CDR3 bases: TGTGCCAGCAGCGAAGGGACGGTCCATGAAGCTTTCTTT. Amino acid sequence: CASSEGTVHEAFF.

The CDR3 sequence: CASRAGGTYGYTF. The CDR3 coding sequence is TGTGCCAGTAGGGCAGGCGGAACTTATGGCTACACCTTC. The V call is TRBV19, the J call TRBJ1-2; D call uncertain. The V gene's germline CDR1 is LNHDA and CDR2 SQIVND (reference sequence). V gave up 6 bases and J gave up 5 bases, with 13 bases separating them. The CDR3 spans 13 residues.

CDR3 bases: TGCGCCAGCACACCTAGCGGGGCCTCGTTACATACGCAGTATTTT. It codes for CASTPSGASLHTQYF. V gene TRBV5-1 combines with J gene TRBJ2-3, with 9 bases aligning to TRBD2. Germline CDR1 SGHRS, CDR2 YFSETQ. CDR3 length: 15 residues. The V and J ends lost 6 bases and 7 bases, in that order; junction bases with no gene match: 12.

The table lists this clone with a few counts. This clone may be a read error of a much larger clone one base away. The V gene is TRBV7-2, the J gene TRBJ2-1; 9 positions match TRBD1. V lost 5 bases and J lost 1; bases outside the gene matches: 3. CDR1 SGHTA and CDR2 FQGNSA come from the germline V gene. CDR3 length: 15 residues. In nucleotides, the CDR3 is TGTGCCAGCAGCGCCGACAGGGGGTCCTACAATGAGCAGTTCTTC. Translating gives CASSADRGSYNEQFF. The complete variable domain, with remaining parts taken from reference TRBV7-2 and TRBJ2-1, reads GAGVSQSPSNKVTEKGKDVELRCDPISGHTALYWYRQSLGQGLEFLIYFQGNSAPDKSGLPSDRFSAERTGGSVSTLTIQRTQQEDSAVYLCASSADRGSYNEQFFGPGTRLTVL.

This clone has only a few counts. The rearrangement links TRBV29-1 to TRBJ2-3; D ambiguous. The V and J ends lost 4 bases and 2 bases respectively, with 13 bases between them. CDR1 SQVTM and CDR2 ANQGSEA come from the germline V gene. There are 14 residues in the CDR3. The CDR3 reads CSVVEATPTDTQYF. As DNA, the CDR3 is TGCAGCGTTGTCGAGGCTACCCCCACAGATACGCAGTATTTT.

This clone was found a few times. This rearrangement joins TRBV4-2 to TRBJ2-2; D might be TRBD2 (6 bases). This CDR3 is 17 amino acids long. V lost 0 bases and J lost 2, with 13 bases in between. The V gene's germline CDR1 is LGHNA and CDR2 YNFKEQ. For the CDR3, the DNA is TGTGCCAGCAGCCAAGATGGGGGGACCTATAACACCGGGGAGCTGTTTTTT. Translated, it gives CASSQDGGTYNTGELFF.

There are a few counts of this clone. The chain couples TRBV11-2 to TRBJ2-3; possibly TRBD2 for D (6 bases). V dropped 7 bases and J dropped 0 bases, with 11 bases sitting between them. This CDR3 is 14 amino acids long. Looked up from germline, CDR1 is SGHAT and CDR2 is FQNNGV. Written as DNA, the CDR3 is TGTGCCAGCACCCGGGGGTCTAGCACAGATACGCAGTATTTT. This codes for CASTRGSSTDTQYF. The variable domain in full, with the rest retrieved from reference TRBV11-2 and TRBJ2-3, is EAGVAQSPRYKIIEKRQSVAFWCNPISGHATLYWYQQILGQGPKLLIQFQNNGVVDDSQLPKDRFSAERLKGVDSTLKIQPAKLEDSAVYLCASTRGSSTDTQYFGPGTRLTVL.

This clone showed up just a few times. The rearrangement links TRBV14 to TRBJ2-5, with 8 bases fitting TRBD1. This CDR3 contains 15 residues. The V gene's germline CDR1 is SGHDN and CDR2 FVKESK. Losses at the gene ends were 2 bases for V and 4 bases for J; bases not matched to a gene: 6. This chain's CDR3 is CASSQLDRDLETQYF. DNA of the CDR3: TGTGCCAGCAGCCAACTGGACAGGGACTTAGAGACCCAGTACTTC.

This clone was seen a few times. The chain links TRBV7-2 to TRBJ2-3; D not certain. Germline V gives CDR1 SGHTA, CDR2 FQGNSA. V lost 3 bases and J 0 bases, leaving 10 bases between the germline ends. The length of the CDR3 is 15 residues. As DNA, the CDR3 is TGTGCCAGCAGCTTCCAGAAGTCTAGCACAGATACGCAGTATTTT. This gives the protein CASSFQKSSTDTQYF.

The chain recombines TRBV7-2 with TRBJ1-2, with TRBD1 matching over 9 bases. The length of the CDR3 is 13 residues. Unmatched junction bases numbered 3, after V lost 5 bases and J lost 5 bases. Germline assignment: CDR1 SGHTA and CDR2 FQGNSA. For the CDR3, the DNA is TGTGCCAGCAGCGCCGGGACAGGGTATGGCTACACCTTC. It codes for CASSAGTGYGYTF.

The chain joins TRBV29-1 to TRBJ2-7; 10 bases align to TRBD1. The V segment lost 6 bases and the J segment 2 bases; nucleotides outside the gene matches: 7. Germline V gene data show CDR1 as SQVTM and CDR2 as ANQGSEA. CDR3 length: 14 amino acids. The CDR3 here is CSVGGQGFTYEQYF. The CDR3 region has the DNA TGCAGCGTGGGGGGACAGGGGTTCACCTACGAGCAGTACTTC.

The chain carries TRBV11-1 and TRBJ2-3, with TRBD1 as a possible D gene (6 bases). The V end was cut by 3 bases, the J end by 3 bases, with 13 bases between. Germline-derived CDR1 and CDR2 are SGHAT and FQDESV (reference sequence). This CDR3 has 15 residues. CDR3 sequence: CASSLGRQATDTQYF. As DNA, the CDR3 is TGTGCCAGCAGCTTGGGGAGACAGGCGACAGATACGCAGTATTTT.

The V call is TRBV12-5, the J call TRBJ2-1, with a tentative D call TRBD1 (5 bases). Germline values: CDR1 LGHNT, CDR2 FRNRAP. Trimming shortened V by 1 base and J by 9 bases, and 10 bases separated the two germline ends. This CDR3 has 13 residues. The CDR3 region has the DNA TGTGCTAGTGGTTTGGGCAGGGTGAGTGAGCAGTTCTTC. Translating it yields CASGLGRVSEQFF.

This clone was counted between two and nine times. The gene calls are TRBV6-1 and TRBJ2-7; D possibly corresponds to TRBD1 (6 bases). CDR3 length equals 12 residues. V gave up 7 bases and J gave up 3 bases, with 10 bases separating them. Looked up from germline, CDR1 is MNHNS and CDR2 is SASEGT. CDR3 residues: CASKQGNYEQYF. CDR3 nucleotide sequence: TGTGCCAGCAAGCAGGGGAACTACGAGCAGTACTTC.

This clone was observed a handful of times. For the CDR3, the DNA is TGTGCCAGCAGCGTAGGTGGACTAGCGAACTACGAGCAGTACTTC. It specifies CASSVGGLANYEQYF. The V call is TRBV9, the J call TRBJ2-7, with 9 bases fitting TRBD2. The CDR3 loop spans 15 amino acids. From germline, CDR1 is SGDLS and CDR2 YYNGEE. The J segment lost 3 bases and the V segment lost 0 bases, leaving 4 bases of the junction unmatched.

This clone has a single count. The V call is TRBV2, the J call TRBJ2-2, with 10 bases matching TRBD1. This CDR3 comprises 20 residues. Germline V gene data show CDR1 as SNHLY and CDR2 as FYNNEI. Unmatched junction bases numbered 17, after V lost 6 bases and J lost 1 base. The CDR3 protein is CASSDLSGQGVEKNTGELFF. CDR3 nucleotides: TGTGCCAGCAGCGACCTGTCTGGACAGGGGGTTGAGAAGAACACCGGGGAGCTGTTTTTT.

The chain has TRBV5-1 and TRBJ2-3, with D unresolved. The CDR3 extends over 14 amino acids. Trimming took 1 base from V and 0 from J, leaving 6 bases between them. Germline CDR1 SGHRS, CDR2 YFSETQ. The CDR3 is CASSLYRSTDTQYF. The CDR3 bases are TGCGCCAGCAGCTTGTATCGGAGCACAGATACGCAGTATTTT.

V is TRBV11-3 and J is TRBJ2-1; TRBD2 agrees at 8 bases. The CDR3 is 13 amino acids. V was pared by 8 bases and J by 7 bases, with 7 bases of the junction left unmatched. The germline V gene has CDR1 SGHNT and CDR2 YENEEA. As DNA, the CDR3 is TGTGCCAGCGGGACGGGAGGGCCAAATGAGCAGTTCTTC. It specifies CASGTGGPNEQFF. The complete variable domain, with remaining parts taken from reference TRBV11-3 and TRBJ2-1, reads EAGVVQSPRYKIIEKKQPVAFWCNPISGHNTLYWYLQNLGQGPELLIRYENEEAVDDSQLPKDRFSAERLKGVDSTLKIQPAELGDSAVYLCASGTGGPNEQFFGPGTRLTVL.

The chain uses TRBV30 and TRBJ1-1; D perhaps matches TRBD1 (6 bases). Trimming pared 0 bases from V and 0 bases from J, leaving 8 bases between. The germline V gene has CDR1 GTSNPN and CDR2 SVGIG (reference sequence). This CDR3 is built from 14 residues. The CDR3 reads CAWSVGTLNTEAFF. As DNA, the CDR3 is TGTGCCTGGAGTGTAGGGACACTGAACACTGAAGCTTTCTTT.

The gene calls are TRBV6-1 and TRBJ2-3; the match to TRBD1 covers 7 bases. The germline V gene has CDR1 MNHNS and CDR2 SASEGT. This CDR3 is 13 amino acids long. With 7 bases clipped from V and 14 bases from J, the junction kept 15 bases outside the gene matches. For the CDR3, the DNA is TGTGCCAGCAAGGCAGGGGGTATGATAGAGCCGTATTTT. Encoded protein: CASKAGGMIEPYF.

This clone was seen a single time. The chain combines TRBV7-9 with TRBJ2-3, with D unresolved. Between the trimmed V and J ends, which lost 5 bases and 4 bases, there was a span of 7 bases. Looked up from germline, CDR1 is SEHNR and CDR2 is FQNEAQ (reference sequence). The CDR3 is 12 residues long. CDR3 bases: TGTGCCAGCAGCCCATCCTCAGATACGCAGTATTTT. It translates to CASSPSSDTQYF.

In this sample, this clone turned up a few times. The genes are TRBV14 and TRBJ1-1; D is ambiguous. V was pared by 0 bases and J by 1 base, with 3 bases between. Germline loops: CDR1 SGHDN, CDR2 FVKESK. The CDR3 has 13 residues. CDR3 sequence (DNA): TGTGCCAGCAGCCAAGAATGGAACACTGAAGCTTTCTTT. This gives the protein CASSQEWNTEAFF. Complete variable domain (other parts from reference TRBV14 and TRBJ1-1): EAGVTQFPSHSVIEKGQTVTLRCDPISGHDNLYWYRRVMGKEIKFLLHFVKESKQDESGMPNNRFLAERTGGTYSTLKVQPAELEDSGVYFCASSQEWNTEAFFGQGTRLTVV.

This clone showed up just a few times. The chain joins TRBV4-3 to TRBJ2-3; 8 bases align to TRBD1. This CDR3 spans 15 amino acids. In germline, CDR1 is LGHNA, CDR2 YSLEER. J lost 4 bases, V lost 1 base, and 4 bases had no gene match. The CDR3 nucleotides read TGCGCCAGCAGCCAAGTTCCGACAGGGGCAGATACGCAGTATTTT. Translation: CASSQVPTGADTQYF.

The V and J genes are TRBV20-1 and TRBJ2-7, with TRBD1 matching 7 bases. The V gene end was trimmed by 6 bases and the J gene end by 7 bases; junction bases not matched to a gene: 6. The CDR3 is 11 residues long. Germline V gene lookup returns CDR1 DFQATT and CDR2 SNEGSKA (reference sequence). The DNA of the CDR3 is TGCAGTGCGCCGACAGGGCGAGAGCAGTACTTC. Protein product: CSAPTGREQYF.

This chain joins TRBV28 and TRBJ1-2; perhaps TRBD1 as D (5 bases). This CDR3 contains 16 residues. The V end was cut by 7 bases, the J end by 1 base, with 19 bases between. The V gene's germline CDR1 is MDHEN and CDR2 SYDVKM. The DNA for the CDR3 is TGTGCCAGCACCCTGGGGGGGTACAGGAGTAACTATGGCTACACCTTC. Protein product: CASTLGGYRSNYGYTF.